This T cell receptor beta chain was observed in a study of T cell repertoires in cytomegalovirus infection. TCRdb re-derived calls from the reads in MiXCR, one entry per CDR3 protein. Of approximately 73,000 distinct CDR3 sequences listed, 35% to 45% are singletons. A word on this clonotype: Its antigen is still unknown.

The ends were cut back, 5 bases at V and 4 bases at J, with 9 bases in the middle. Germline CDR1 reads MNHEY; CDR2 reads SVGAGI. The CDR3 covers 13 residues. This sequence originates from a human donor in good health (CMV status not recorded). Some clones in this sample may be carry-over from other donors' samples. The chain uses TRBV6-5 and TRBJ2-1, with D perhaps matching TRBD2 (5 bases). The sample in question was CD8+ T cells from cultured PBMCs, obtained from culture after CMV antigen stimulation. The CDR3: CASSPGEYNEQFF. Here the CDR3 DNA reads TGTGCCAGCAGTCCCGGGGAGTACAATGAGCAGTTCTTC.